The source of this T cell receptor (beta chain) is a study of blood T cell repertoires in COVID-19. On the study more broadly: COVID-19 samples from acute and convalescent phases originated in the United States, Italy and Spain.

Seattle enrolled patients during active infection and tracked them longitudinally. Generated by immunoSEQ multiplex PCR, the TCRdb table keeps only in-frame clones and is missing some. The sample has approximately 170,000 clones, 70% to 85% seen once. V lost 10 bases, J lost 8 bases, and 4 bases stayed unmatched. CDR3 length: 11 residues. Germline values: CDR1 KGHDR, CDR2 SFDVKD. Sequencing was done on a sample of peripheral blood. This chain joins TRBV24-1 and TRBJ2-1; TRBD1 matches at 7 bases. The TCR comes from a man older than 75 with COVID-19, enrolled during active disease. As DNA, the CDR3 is TGTGCCACGAGTACAGGGGATGAGCAGTTCTTC. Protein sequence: CATSTGDEQFF.